The 28 T cell receptor beta chains reported below all come from one sample, sequenced in a study of T cell changes during pregnancy in multiple sclerosis. Generated by immunoSEQ multiplex PCR, the TCRdb table keeps only in-frame clones and is missing some. Among approximately 100,000 clones, about 91% were seen once, and the ten largest hold 2.5% to 4%. The input for sequencing was peripheral blood, taken in the second trimester of pregnancy. These receptors were taken from a female donor with multiple sclerosis, enrolled in a pregnancy study.

The CDR3 here is CASSEPGDNQPQHF. CDR3 DNA: TGTGCCAGCAGTGAACCAGGGGATAATCAGCCCCAGCATTTT. This chain connects TRBV6-1 to TRBJ1-5; D is possibly TRBD1 (6 bases). The CDR3 has 14 residues. V shed 2 bases and J shed 4 bases, with 9 bases lying between them. Germline V gene sequence: CDR1 MNHNS, CDR2 SASEGT.

The rearrangement joins TRBV7-2 to TRBJ2-2; 8 bases map to TRBD1. Germline values: CDR1 SGHTA, CDR2 FQGNSA. Trimming at V came to 5 bases and at J to 1 base, leaving 6 bases not matched to a gene. The CDR3 contains 16 residues. CDR3 coding DNA: TGTGCCAGCAGCACAACGGGACAGGTGAACACCGGGGAGCTGTTTTTT. Residues: CASSTTGQVNTGELFF. Complete variable domain (other parts from reference TRBV7-2 and TRBJ2-2): GAGVSQSPSNKVTEKGKDVELRCDPISGHTALYWYRQSLGQGLEFLIYFQGNSAPDKSGLPSDRFSAERTGGSVSTLTIQRTQQEDSAVYLCASSTTGQVNTGELFFGEGSRLTVL.

The rearrangement joins TRBV19 to TRBJ2-1; 7 nucleotides agree with TRBD2. The ends lost 10 bases at V and 3 bases at J; junction bases unmatched: 6. The CDR3 consists of 13 residues. Germline lookup yields CDR1 LNHDA and CDR2 SQIVND (reference sequence). In nucleotides, the CDR3 is TGTGCCACCGATAGCGGGTTCTACAATGAGCAGTTCTTC. Translating gives CATDSGFYNEQFF.

This rearrangement joins TRBV30 to TRBJ2-7; 10 bases agree with TRBD1. Germline lookup yields CDR1 GTSNPN and CDR2 SVGIG (reference sequence). This CDR3 region has 15 residues. Trimming at V came to 3 bases and at J to 3 bases, leaving 8 bases not matched to a gene. The CDR3 sequence: CAWRKGTGVVYEQYF. In DNA, the CDR3 is TGTGCCTGGAGAAAAGGGACAGGGGTAGTCTACGAGCAGTACTTC.

The chain links TRBV6-1 to TRBJ2-2, with D possibly being TRBD1 (5 bases). This CDR3 has 15 residues. Germline values: CDR1 MNHNS, CDR2 SASEGT. Trimming shortened V by 5 bases and J by 4 bases, and 14 bases separated the two germline ends. CDR3 protein: CASSRQRLGTGELFF. The CDR3 bases are TGTGCCAGCAGTCGACAGCGTTTGGGCACCGGGGAGCTGTTTTTT.

V gene TRBV5-4 combines with J gene TRBJ2-3, with 9 bases fitting TRBD2. Germline lookup yields CDR1 SGHNT and CDR2 YYREEE (reference sequence). With 2 bases clipped from V and 6 bases from J, the junction kept 4 bases outside the gene matches. CDR3 length equals 14 residues. CDR3 amino acids: CASSLAGGPDTQYF. DNA of the CDR3: TGTGCCAGCAGCTTAGCGGGAGGTCCGGATACGCAGTATTTT.

The chain has TRBV21-1 and TRBJ2-7; TRBD1 is taken as the D call from the table, unchecked against the DNA. TRBV21-1 is a pseudogene segment. The CDR3 contains 18 residues. CDR3 nucleotide sequence: TGTGCCAGCAGCAAACGGGGCCCCCAGGGGGGAATCTCCTACGAGCAGTACTTC. Translation gives CASSKRGPQGGISYEQYF.

This clone was found once. The same CDR3 also results from other DNA sequences found in this sample. This chain connects TRBV6-6 to TRBJ2-1; 7 positions agree with TRBD2. This CDR3 spans 15 amino acids. V shed 5 bases and J 0 bases; nucleotides not matched to a gene: 4. Germline V gene data show CDR1 as MNHNY and CDR2 as SVGAGI (reference sequence). The CDR3 spells CASSPGLGSYNEQFF. In DNA form, the CDR3 reads TGTGCCAGCAGTCCCGGACTAGGCTCCTACAATGAGCAGTTCTTC.

The genes are TRBV2 and TRBJ1-5, with 9 nucleotides matching TRBD1. The length of the CDR3 is 14 residues. Germline V gives CDR1 SNHLY, CDR2 FYNNEI. With 4 bases clipped from V and 5 bases from J, the junction kept 3 bases outside the gene matches. The CDR3 reads CASSAGQGYQPQHF. CDR3 sequence (DNA): TGTGCCAGCAGTGCAGGACAGGGGTATCAGCCCCAGCATTTT. Using reference TRBV2 and TRBJ1-5 for the parts outside the CDR3, the full variable domain is EPEVTQTPSHQVTQMGQEVILRCVPISNHLYFYWYRQILGQKVEFLVSFYNNEISEKSEIFDDQFSVERPDGSNFTLKIRSTKLEDSAMYFCASSAGQGYQPQHFGDGTRLSIL.

This sequence joins TRBV10-3 and TRBJ1-5; 9 bases map to TRBD1. Germline V gene lookup returns CDR1 ENHRY and CDR2 SYGVKD. This CDR3 is built from 14 residues. V was clipped by 8 bases and J by 3 bases; unmatched bases: 5. The CDR3 sequence: CAIGRTGDNQPQHF. The CDR3 bases are TGTGCCATCGGAAGGACAGGGGACAATCAGCCCCAGCATTTT.

Here the CDR3 DNA reads TGTGCCAGCAGTGAAGCTGGGGACTGGGGGTCATTCAATGAGCAGTTCTTC. This encodes CASSEAGDWGSFNEQFF. This chain joins TRBV6-1 and TRBJ2-1; maybe TRBD2 (6 bases). The CDR3 consists of 17 residues. Germline V gene lookup returns CDR1 MNHNS and CDR2 SASEGT. Trimming took 0 bases from V and 6 from J, leaving 18 bases between them.

This chain connects TRBV7-2 to TRBJ1-5; D is unresolved. CDR3 length equals 18 residues. The V end was cut by 1 base, the J end by 0 bases, with 16 bases between. Germline V CDR1 and CDR2: SGHTA, FQGNSA. CDR3 residues: CASSLEVGVDYSNQPQHF. The DNA of the CDR3 is TGTGCCAGCAGCTTAGAGGTTGGGGTGGACTATAGCAATCAGCCCCAGCATTTT.

CDR3 bases: TGCGCCAGCAGCACGGACGGCAGGGAGGGTGAAAAACTGTTTTTT. Protein: CASSTDGREGEKLFF. The rearrangement uses TRBV5-1 and TRBJ1-4; tentative D call: TRBD1 (5 bases). CDR3 length: 15 amino acids. V lost 4 bases and J lost 7, with 17 bases in between. Germline assignment: CDR1 SGHRS and CDR2 YFSETQ.

The chain is built from TRBV11-2 and TRBJ2-3; 11 bases are a match to TRBD2. CDR1 and CDR2 from the germline V gene are SGHAT and FQNNGV. The CDR3 has 15 amino acids. V lost 0 bases, J lost 5 bases, and 1 base stayed unmatched. The DNA of the CDR3 is TGTGCCAGCAGCTTAGAAGGACTAGCGGGAGATACGCAGTATTTT. Its translation: CASSLEGLAGDTQYF.

The rearrangement uses TRBV9 and TRBJ1-1, with TRBD1 as a possible D gene (5 bases). This CDR3 has 14 residues. Germline CDR1 is SGDLS and CDR2 is YYNGEE. The ends were cut back, 2 bases at V and 4 bases at J, with 12 bases in the middle. DNA of the CDR3: TGTGCCAGCAGCGTCGGGGGAAGTCGCACTGAAGCTTTCTTT. Its protein is CASSVGGSRTEAFF.

The chain uses TRBV19 and TRBJ1-1; D perhaps matches TRBD1 (5 bases). The germline V and J ends were trimmed by 1 base and 5 bases, with 11 bases remaining between them. Germline V gene data show CDR1 as LNHDA and CDR2 as SQIVND (reference sequence). This CDR3 has 14 amino acids. CDR3 region: CASSIVQGQTEAFF. As DNA, the CDR3 is TGTGCCAGTAGTATAGTCCAGGGTCAAACTGAAGCTTTCTTT.

The V and J genes are TRBV6-5 and TRBJ2-5; D is possibly TRBD2 (5 bases). The germline V and J ends were trimmed by 0 bases and 2 bases, with 7 bases remaining between them. Per germline, CDR1 MNHEY and CDR2 SVGAGI. This CDR3 region has 14 residues. The CDR3 loop reads CASSYSSGQETQYF. The CDR3 DNA reads as TGTGCCAGCAGTTACTCCAGCGGACAAGAGACCCAGTACTTC.

The V gene is TRBV5-6, the J gene TRBJ2-5; 8 nucleotides agree with TRBD1. V shed 0 bases, J shed 2 bases, and the junction held 3 bases outside the gene matches. The germline gives CDR1 SGHDT, CDR2 YYEEEE. This CDR3 is 15 amino acids long. This CDR3 reads CASSLGQGQQETQYF. CDR3 bases: TGTGCCAGCAGCTTGGGACAGGGGCAACAAGAGACCCAGTACTTC.

The chain employs TRBV6-1 and TRBJ2-7, with 7 positions matching TRBD2. Germline CDR1 MNHNS, CDR2 SASEGT. The V gene end was trimmed by 1 base and the J gene end by 2 bases; junction bases not matched to a gene: 5. CDR3 length: 15 amino acids. The DNA of the CDR3 is TGTGCCAGCAGTGAAGTGGAGCTAGCGGCCTACGAGCAGTACTTC. This sequence encodes CASSEVELAAYEQYF.

This clone came up many times. V gene TRBV7-2 combines with J gene TRBJ2-7; 8 bases map to TRBD2. CDR1 and CDR2 from the germline V gene are SGHTA and FQGNSA. The V segment lost 2 bases and the J segment 4 bases; nucleotides outside the gene matches: 7. The CDR3 extends over 15 amino acids. In nucleotides, the CDR3 is TGTGCCAGCAGCTTATATGGGACTAGGTCTTACGAGCAGTACTTC. This encodes CASSLYGTRSYEQYF.

This clone came up once. The rearrangement links TRBV19 to TRBJ1-2, with 7 nucleotides matching TRBD1. The CDR3 totals 16 residues. Germline trimming cut 0 bases from V and 1 base from J; bases unmatched to any gene: 5. Germline assignment: CDR1 LNHDA and CDR2 SQIVND (reference sequence). CDR3 coding DNA: TGTGCCAGTAGTATAGAACCGGGACAGATTAACTATGGCTACACCTTC. Amino acid sequence: CASSIEPGQINYGYTF.

The DNA for the CDR3 is TGTGCCAGCAGTTTATGGGGACAGGGCAATCAGCCCCAGCATTTT. This codes for CASSLWGQGNQPQHF. The rearrangement joins TRBV27 to TRBJ1-5; 8 nucleotides agree with TRBD1. The trim removed 1 base at V and 2 bases at J, leaving 1 base unmatched. Germline V gives CDR1 MNHEY, CDR2 SMNVEV (reference sequence). The CDR3 consists of 15 residues.

The V and J genes are TRBV5-1 and TRBJ2-3; 10 nucleotides line up with TRBD2. This CDR3 comprises 18 residues. The germline V gene encodes CDR1 SGHRS and CDR2 YFSETQ. Trimming at V came to 2 bases and at J to 1 base, leaving 10 bases not matched to a gene. CDR3 nucleotides: TGCGCCAGCAGCTTCAAAGCGGGAGGGCCGGGTCGCACAGATACGCAGTATTTT. Residues: CASSFKAGGPGRTDTQYF.

This clone was counted a single time. The chain uses TRBV18 and TRBJ2-1, with 9 nucleotides matching TRBD2. V was pared by 0 bases and J by 2 bases, with 2 bases of the junction left unmatched. There are 16 residues in the CDR3. Germline V gene lookup returns CDR1 KGHSH and CDR2 LQKENI. CDR3: CASSPPGLAPYNEQFF. The DNA for the CDR3 is TGTGCCAGCTCACCACCGGGACTAGCTCCCTACAATGAGCAGTTCTTC.

The chain uses TRBV15 and TRBJ2-4, with a weak D call TRBD2 (5 bases). This CDR3 is 19 amino acids long. The germline V and J ends were trimmed by 0 bases and 0 bases, with 18 bases remaining between them. Germline values: CDR1 LNHNV, CDR2 YYDKDF (reference sequence). The CDR3 loop reads CATSREKNPPGGAKNIQYF. CDR3 DNA sequence: TGTGCCACCAGCAGAGAAAAGAATCCCCCAGGAGGAGCCAAAAACATTCAGTACTTC.

The V call is TRBV27, the J call TRBJ1-1, with D perhaps TRBD1 (6 bases). V was clipped by 4 bases and J by 4 bases, with 16 bases between them. Germline CDR1 reads MNHEY; CDR2 reads SMNVEV (reference sequence). The CDR3 is made up of 15 amino acids. Here the CDR3 DNA reads TGTGCCAGCAGTTCCCCGACAGGTCGGGCCACTGAAGCTTTCTTT. Amino acid sequence: CASSSPTGRATEAFF.

The chain has TRBV6-6 and TRBJ2-1; 11 bases map to TRBD1. The germline V gene encodes CDR1 MNHNY and CDR2 SVGAGI (reference sequence). There are 14 residues in the CDR3. Trimming removed 6 bases from V and 7 bases from J; junction bases left unmatched: 5. The CDR3 reads CASRGQGGMNEQFF. For the CDR3, the DNA is TGTGCCAGCAGGGGACAGGGGGGAATGAATGAGCAGTTCTTC.

The chain couples TRBV2 to TRBJ2-5; TRBD2 is a possible D gene (5 bases). V lost 4 bases and J 5 bases, leaving 11 bases between the germline ends. Germline V CDR1 and CDR2: SNHLY, FYNNEI. The CDR3 totals 13 residues. CDR3 sequence reads: CASSGGLYETQYF. DNA of the CDR3: TGTGCCAGCAGTGGTGGACTTTATGAGACCCAGTACTTC. Combining the CDR3 with reference TRBV2 and TRBJ2-5 gives the whole variable domain EPEVTQTPSHQVTQMGQEVILRCVPISNHLYFYWYRQILGQKVEFLVSFYNNEISEKSEIFDDQFSVERPDGSNFTLKIRSTKLEDSAMYFCASSGGLYETQYFGPGTRLLVL.